This T cell receptor beta chain was sequenced during a study of shared clonotypes between healthy human individuals. Study conclusions and caveats: Shared across four donors were around 5% of the naive CD4 clonotypes. Memory subsets generally showed smaller estimated richness than naive subsets did.

With regard to this clone: Its antigen is unidentified.

Per the germline V gene, CDR1 is SGHNT and CDR2 is YYREEE (reference sequence). The CDR3 length is 16 residues. The ends lost 4 bases at V and 11 bases at J; junction bases unmatched: 17. Donors, without exception, were Caucasian adults residing in Nashville, Tennessee. About 30,000 T cell genomes (approximately 190 ng DNA) went into each sorted-subset replicate. Using immunoSEQ multiplex PCR, the repertoire was profiled, and TCRdb retains in-frame clones only, with some absent. The sample lists 950,000 to 1,100,000 clones; around 78% were seen once. This clonotype was sampled from a man aged 18 to 29 in good health. Some clones in this sample may be carry-over from other donors' samples. The chain combines TRBV5-4 with TRBJ2-2; TRBD1 aligns across 7 bases. Sequenced material: memory CD4+ T cells from PBMCs. Specified subset: CD45RA-negative fraction. CDR3 region: CASSLGGGQGVSELFF. CDR3 sequence (DNA): TGTGCCAGCAGCCTAGGGGGTGGTCAGGGGGTTTCCGAGCTGTTTTTT.